These 7 T cell receptor beta chains were sequenced from one sample in a study of T cells in Graves' hyperthyroidism and ophthalmopathy. It was RNA transcripts that yielded the amplified TCR beta CDR3 regions. The primer set for the first-round RT-PCR of the TCR CDR3 was HTBI. A single record per CDR3 protein comes from TCRdb applying MiXCR to the multiplex PCR reads. The profile shows approximately 330,000 distinct CDR3 sequences, roughly a fifth of them singletons. Specimen: blood. The receptors shown here come from a woman between 50 and 59 years old with Graves' hyperthyroidism.

This clonotype showed up many times. The genes are TRBV27 and TRBJ1-6, with 9 bases aligning to TRBD1. The CDR3 has 17 residues. V trimming: 6 bases; J trimming: 2 bases; junction bases outside the gene matches: 8. Germline lookup yields CDR1 MNHEY and CDR2 SMNVEV (reference sequence). In nucleotides, the CDR3 is TGTGCCAGCAGCCCCGGACAGGGGAACACCTATAATTCACCCCTCCACTTT. Protein sequence: CASSPGQGNTYNSPLHF.

The chain has TRBV27 and TRBJ2-4; D may match TRBD1 or TRBD2 (5 bases each). V lost 2 bases to trimming and J lost 8 bases, with 13 bases between them. This CDR3 spans 14 amino acids. Germline CDR1 reads MNHEY; CDR2 reads SMNVEV (reference sequence). The CDR3 loop reads CASSLRGARDIQYF. CDR3 sequence (DNA): TGTGCCAGCAGTTTACGGGGAGCCAGGGACATTCAGTACTTC.

This clonotype was found many times. The chain has TRBV11-1 and TRBJ1-1, with a tentative D call TRBD1 (5 bases). CDR1 is SGHAT and CDR2 is FQDESV in the germline V gene (reference sequence). The CDR3 sequence is 13 residues long. Trimming removed 0 bases at V and 5 bases at J, with 7 bases between. CDR3 sequence reads: CASSLARQTEAFF. CDR3 bases: TGTGCCAGCAGCTTAGCCCGACAGACTGAAGCTTTCTTT.

In its sample, this clonotype was seen many times. The chain employs TRBV28 and TRBJ1-4; perhaps TRBD1 as D (6 bases). V was clipped by 5 bases and J by 5 bases, with 12 bases between them. Germline V gene data show CDR1 as MDHEN and CDR2 as SYDVKM. The CDR3 spans 14 residues. CDR3 DNA sequence: TGTGCCAGCAGTACGGACAGCCTAAATGAAAAACTGTTTTTT. Its translation: CASSTDSLNEKLFF. The full variable domain, completed using reference TRBV28 and TRBJ1-4, is DVKVTQSSRYLVKRTGEKVFLECVQDMDHENMFWYRQDPGLGLRLIYFSYDVKMKEKGDIPEGYSVSREKKERFSLILESASTNQTSMYLCASSTDSLNEKLFFGSGTQLSVL.

This clonotype occurred many times. CDR3 DNA: TGTGCCAGCAGCTTAGGTTCGACCGCGTACGAGCAGTACTTC. Its translation is CASSLGSTAYEQYF. V is TRBV7-9 and J is TRBJ2-7; the D is unclear. This CDR3 comprises 14 residues. CDR1 and CDR2 from the germline V gene are SEHNR and FQNEAQ (reference sequence). V lost 1 base, J lost 4 bases, and 11 bases lay in between.

V gene TRBV6-1 combines with J gene TRBJ2-7, with D maybe TRBD1 (6 bases). This CDR3 comprises 14 residues. The germline gives CDR1 MNHNS, CDR2 SASEGT. The ends were cut back, 5 bases at V and 0 bases at J, with 11 bases in the middle. CDR3 sequence (DNA): TGTGCCAGCAGTACTACAGGGCCCTCCTACGAGCAGTACTTC. It is translated as CASSTTGPSYEQYF.

The genes are TRBV7-2 and TRBJ2-1, with 10 bases that match TRBD2. V dropped 2 bases and J dropped 8; count of bases not matched to a gene: 3. The CDR3 contains 14 residues. Germline lookup yields CDR1 SGHTA and CDR2 FQGNSA. Here the CDR3 DNA reads TGTGCCAGCAGCTTACTAGCGGGAGCGGATGAGCAGTTCTTC. Protein: CASSLLAGADEQFF. The whole variable domain, remainder taken from reference TRBV7-2 and TRBJ2-1, is GAGVSQSPSNKVTEKGKDVELRCDPISGHTALYWYRQSLGQGLEFLIYFQGNSAPDKSGLPSDRFSAERTGGSVSTLTIQRTQQEDSAVYLCASSLLAGADEQFFGPGTRLTVL.